This T cell receptor (beta chain) emerged from a study of T-cell reconstitution after alpha-beta-depleted transplantation in children. Molecular barcoding with unique molecular identifiers was used for the TCRbeta library. TCRdb fed the PCR reads into MiXCR, producing one record per CDR3 protein. The sample carries some 200,000 distinct CDR3 sequences, around 8.4% recorded once. The study's findings and limits: At one year after transplant, newly produced T cells mostly accounted for T-cell counts and diversity. Reported findings indicate that, about two months after transplant, alpha-beta T cells came from several hundred expanded clones, which were derived from non-depleted graft cells. Where some patients showed high TCRbeta diversity at day 60, it came from recipient T cells and thymic progenitors that had survived.

Trimming at V came to 4 bases and at J to 5 bases, leaving 4 bases not matched to a gene. The germline gives CDR1 MGHRA, CDR2 YSYEKL. The length of the CDR3 is 13 residues. There are many counts of this clonotype. Its antigen remains unidentified. Sequencing was performed on PBMCs, mostly from graft donor cells, taken 360 days after TCRalphabeta/CD19-depleted stem cell transplant. The gene calls are TRBV4-1 and TRBJ2-5, with 7 bases lining up with TRBD2. This sequence originates from a male patient under 10 years old who had a stem cell transplant for acute myeloid leukemia, so the T cells may come from the graft donor. The CDR3 spells CASSRGRGETQYF. The CDR3, as DNA: TGCGCCAGCAGCCGCGGGAGAGGGGAGACCCAGTACTTC.